This T cell receptor beta chain was recovered during a study of cytomegalovirus exposure and HLA in healthy donors. With regard to this clone: Its antigen is undetermined.

Primers: 60 Vbeta forward and 13 Jbeta reverse. The protocol was immunoSEQ multiplex PCR, while the TCRdb copy is restricted to in-frame clones and leaves out a portion. Of under 130,000 clones in the sample, around 80% were seen once. CDR3 size: 16 residues. The junction had 7 bases not matched to a gene; V was cut back by 3 bases and J by 5 bases. Per the germline V gene, CDR1 is KGHSY and CDR2 is FQNENV. Study-level points and caveats: When analyzed later, a missense DCLRE1C variant was found to be linked to TCR beta V- and J-gene trimming. Sequencing depth roughly uniform across donors was assumed in presence/absence analyses. Data from an earlier analysis indicated that most TCR beta V segments were productive either about 87% or about 30% of the time.

V usage is TRBV16 and J usage is TRBJ2-5; 12 nucleotides match TRBD1. The sample comprised PBMCs. The sequence derives from a male donor in good health and CMV-seronegative. CDR3 sequence: CASSHSGTGGTETQYF. The CDR3 coding sequence is TGTGCCAGCAGCCATTCCGGGACAGGGGGCACTGAGACCCAGTACTTC.